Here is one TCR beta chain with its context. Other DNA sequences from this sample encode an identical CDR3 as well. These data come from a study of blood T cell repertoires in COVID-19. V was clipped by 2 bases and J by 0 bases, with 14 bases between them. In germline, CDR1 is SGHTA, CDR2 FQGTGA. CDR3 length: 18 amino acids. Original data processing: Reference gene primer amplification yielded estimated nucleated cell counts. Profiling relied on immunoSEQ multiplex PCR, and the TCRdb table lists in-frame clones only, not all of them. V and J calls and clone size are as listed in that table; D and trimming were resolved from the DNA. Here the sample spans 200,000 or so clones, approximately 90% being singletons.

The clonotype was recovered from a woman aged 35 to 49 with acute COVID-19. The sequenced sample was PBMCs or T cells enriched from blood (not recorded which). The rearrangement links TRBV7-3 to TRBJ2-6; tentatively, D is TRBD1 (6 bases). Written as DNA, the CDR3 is TGTGCCAGCAGCTTAGGGCAGGGGCGCGACTCTGGGGCCAACGTCCTGACTTTC. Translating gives CASSLGQGRDSGANVLTF.